This entry is about one T cell receptor beta chain. This entry is derived from a study of T cells in tuberculosis. Study at large: The T cells targeted glucose monomycolate, a mycobacterial lipid, via CD1B.

Clones were sequenced by immunoSEQ multiplex PCR, and TCRdb holds only the in-frame ones, with some missing. Among about 43,000 clones listed, around 94% were seen once. There are 16 residues in the CDR3. Germline values: CDR1 SGHKS, CDR2 YYEKEE (reference sequence). V trimming: 2 bases; J trimming: 2 bases; junction bases outside the gene matches: 7. The sample consisted of PBMCs. The sequence was collected from a donor aged 10-30 years with latent tuberculosis or without tuberculosis infection. Some clones in this sample may be carry-over from other donors' samples. This chain connects TRBV5-5 to TRBJ2-5, with TRBD2 matching over 9 bases. CDR3 nucleotide sequence: TGTGCCAGCAGCTTATTGGGGACTAGCAGACAAGAGACCCAGTACTTC. Translating it yields CASSLLGTSRQETQYF.